The TCR beta chain described here comes from a study of T-cell reconstitution after alpha-beta-depleted transplantation in children. The sample holds many counts of this clonotype. Preparation of the TCRbeta library was carried out with unique molecular identifiers. Each CDR3 protein gets one entry after TCRdb re-called the PCR reads with MiXCR. The repertoire holds roughly 610,000 distinct CDR3 sequences, with about 10% as singletons. The V and J ends lost 5 bases and 6 bases, in that order; junction bases with no gene match: 8. The CDR3 has 15 amino acids. Sequenced here: PBMCs from the stem cell graft donor, sampled from the stem cell graft. The chain carries TRBV12-3 or TRBV12-4 and TRBJ2-1; TRBD2 matches 9 bases. This receptor was identified in a human donor who donated a stem cell graft to a child with acute myeloid leukemia. In DNA form, the CDR3 reads TGTGCCAGCAGTACAAGCGGGAGGAGGGGCAATGAGCAGTTCTTC. This codes for CASSTSGRRGNEQFF.